The 24 T cell receptor beta chains below all came from one sample that was sequenced in a study of T cells in Graves' hyperthyroidism and ophthalmopathy. Amplification yielded TCR beta CDR3 regions, with RNA transcripts as the source. HTBI primers were used for first-round RT-PCR of the TCR CDR3. Via MiXCR, TCRdb re-called the multiplex PCR reads, giving one row per CDR3 protein. The sample has roughly 530,000 distinct CDR3 sequences; under 20% are singletons. Source material: blood. The receptor set was obtained from a woman younger than 35 with Graves' ophthalmopathy.

V usage is TRBV9 and J usage is TRBJ2-7; 11 bases match TRBD1. The CDR3 has 13 amino acids. With 7 bases clipped from V and 5 bases from J, the junction kept 5 bases outside the gene matches. The germline V gene has CDR1 SGDLS and CDR2 YYNGEE. Written as DNA, the CDR3 is TGTGCCAGCTCCGGGACAGGGGGACACGAGCAGTACTTC. This gives the protein CASSGTGGHEQYF.

The chain joins TRBV7-3 to TRBJ2-2; 10 positions agree with TRBD1. Germline V gene lookup returns CDR1 SGHTA and CDR2 FQGTGA. The trim removed 2 bases at V and 4 bases at J, leaving 13 bases unmatched. CDR3 size: 19 residues. DNA of the CDR3: TGTGCCAGCAGCTTACAATTTTTGGGACAGGGGAGAGGCACCGGGGAGCTGTTTTTT. Amino acids: CASSLQFLGQGRGTGELFF. Full variable domain (missing parts from reference TRBV7-3 and TRBJ2-2): GAGVSQTPSNKVTEKGKYVELRCDPISGHTALYWYRQSLGQGPEFLIYFQGTGAADDSGLPNDRFFAVRPEGSVSTLKIQRTERGDSAVYLCASSLQFLGQGRGTGELFFGEGSRLTVL.

The chain uses TRBV6-5 and TRBJ2-5, with 12 bases that match TRBD2. Germline values: CDR1 MNHEY, CDR2 SVGAGI. Germline trimming cut 0 bases from V and 4 bases from J; bases unmatched to any gene: 6. The CDR3 is 17 residues long. The CDR3: CASSYSTASGGAETQYF. CDR3 in DNA: TGTGCCAGCAGTTACTCGACGGCTAGCGGGGGGGCAGAGACCCAGTACTTC.

This clonotype has more than one count but fewer than ten. A much larger clone differs by one base, so this may be a read error. The CDR3 region is CTSSPDRVNEQFF. CDR3 in DNA: TGTACCAGCAGCCCAGACAGGGTCAATGAGCAGTTCTTC. V is TRBV7-9 and J is TRBJ2-1, with 7 nucleotides matching TRBD1. This CDR3 region has 13 residues. Germline CDR1 reads SEHNR; CDR2 reads FQNEAQ (reference sequence).

Of note for this clonotype: Possible read error: a much larger clone is one base away. J is TRBJ2-7 and V is TRBV28; no definite D call. The V end was cut by 6 bases, the J end by 5 bases, with 11 bases between. Germline V gene sequence: CDR1 MDHEN, CDR2 SYDVKM. The CDR3 spans 12 residues. The CDR3 sequence is CASSLRSHEQYF. The CDR3, as DNA: TGTGCCAGCAGCCTTAGATCCCACGAGCAGTACTTC.

This clonotype came up a few times. The chain combines TRBV19 with TRBJ1-2, with D uncertain. Trimming left V 1 base short and J 2 bases short, with 14 bases between. In germline, CDR1 is LNHDA, CDR2 SQIVND (reference sequence). The CDR3 covers 16 residues. CDR3 bases: TGTGCCAGTAGTATAGGAGGGCGTTGGCAGAACTATGGCTACACCTTC. Amino acid sequence: CASSIGGRWQNYGYTF.

This rearrangement joins TRBV9 to TRBJ2-1; a weak D match, TRBD2 (5 bases). V was trimmed by 3 bases and J by 8 bases, leaving 12 bases between them. CDR1 is SGDLS and CDR2 is YYNGEE in the germline V gene. The length of the CDR3 is 13 residues. Here the CDR3 reads CASSGSYGDEQFF. The CDR3 DNA is TGTGCCAGCAGCGGCAGTTACGGGGATGAGCAGTTCTTC.

This clonotype was detected ten times or more. J is TRBJ2-7 and V is TRBV20-1; D tentatively reads TRBD1 or TRBD2 (6 bases each). CDR1 is DFQATT, CDR2 SNEGSKA, per germline (reference sequence). The V end was cut by 5 bases, the J end by 4 bases, with 12 bases between. The CDR3 is 12 residues long. CDR3 sequence: CSAGGRQYEQYF. Here the CDR3 DNA reads TGCAGTGCTGGGGGGCGGCAGTACGAGCAGTACTTC.

This clonotype came up a few times. The rearrangement uses TRBV18 and TRBJ1-1; 7 positions match TRBD1. CDR3 length equals 16 residues. Germline V gene lookup returns CDR1 KGHSH and CDR2 LQKENI. With V trimmed by 3 bases and J by 4 bases, 11 bases remained unmatched. The CDR3 loop reads CASSPALTGKGTEAFF. The CDR3 region has the DNA TGTGCCAGCTCACCGGCCCTGACAGGGAAGGGCACTGAAGCTTTCTTT. Filled out from reference TRBV18 and TRBJ1-1, the complete variable domain reads NAGVMQNPRHLVRRRGQEARLRCSPMKGHSHVYWYRQLPEEGLKFMVYLQKENIIDESGMPKERFSAEFPKEGPSILRIQQVVRGDSAAYFCASSPALTGKGTEAFFGQGTRLTVV.

Remarks on this clonotype: With a much larger clone just one base away, this may be a read error. In DNA, the CDR3 is TGTGCCAGCAGCGTAAATTTAGGTGAGCAGTTCTTC. This gives the protein CASSVNLGEQFF. The chain has TRBV5-8 and TRBJ2-1; D not resolved. Germline CDR1 is SGHTS and CDR2 is YDEGEE. V shed 4 bases and J shed 9 bases, with 11 bases lying between them. The CDR3 loop spans 12 amino acids.

In this sample, this clonotype turned up a few times. This CDR3 reads CASSIDPEGKFGQYF. CDR3 DNA: TGTGCCAGTAGTATAGATCCGGAGGGGAAGTTTGGGCAGTACTTC. The V call is TRBV19, the J call TRBJ2-7; D may be TRBD2 (6 bases). CDR1 is LNHDA and CDR2 is SQIVND in the germline V gene (reference sequence). Trimming removed 0 bases from V and 9 bases from J, with 18 bases in between. The length of the CDR3 is 15 residues.

This clonotype was detected only a few times. The chain recombines TRBV6-1 with TRBJ2-2, with D unresolved. The germline V and J ends were trimmed by 5 bases and 4 bases, with 5 bases remaining between them. Germline CDR1 reads MNHNS; CDR2 reads SASEGT. There are 12 residues in the CDR3. CDR3 residues: CASSYRTGELFF. The CDR3 region has the DNA TGTGCCAGCAGTTATCGCACCGGGGAGCTGTTTTTT.

This clonotype was counted at least ten times. The gene calls are TRBV28 and TRBJ2-3; 12 nucleotides line up with TRBD2. Germline V gene data show CDR1 as MDHEN and CDR2 as SYDVKM. This CDR3 has 16 residues. Trimming cost V 3 bases and J 6 bases; bases outside gene matches: 7. The CDR3 loop is CASSFLELAGGDTQYF. CDR3 nucleotides: TGTGCCAGCAGTTTCCTCGAGCTAGCGGGAGGGGATACGCAGTATTTT.

This clonotype has at least ten counts. V gene TRBV12-3 or TRBV12-4 combines with J gene TRBJ1-1, with D possibly matching TRBD1 (5 bases). The CDR3 is 16 amino acids. Trimming left V 4 bases short and J 0 bases short, with 15 bases between. The CDR3 reads CASSWAGYLVNTEAFF. The CDR3 nucleotides are TGTGCCAGCAGTTGGGCAGGGTATTTGGTGAACACTGAAGCTTTCTTT.

V is TRBV6-2 or TRBV6-3 and J is TRBJ1-1; D gene uncertain. CDR1 MNHEY and CDR2 SVGEGT come from the germline V gene. Trimming stripped 8 bases from V and 1 base from J, with 14 bases between. This CDR3 is 14 amino acids long. CDR3 coding DNA: TGTGCCAGCGTGCCGGGGTGGGGGAACACTGAAGCTTTCTTT. Protein: CASVPGWGNTEAFF.

Regarding this clonotype: Germline and junction disagree at one end, which may indicate a read error. The V gene is TRBV5-4, the J gene TRBJ2-1, with a tentative D call TRBD2 (5 bases). The CDR3 sequence is 17 residues long. Germline CDR1 and CDR2: SGHNT and YYREEE (reference sequence). The CDR3 spells CASSLAVPAGSYNKQFF. Written as DNA, the CDR3 is TGTGCCAGCAGCTTGGCTGTCCCTGCGGGCTCCTACAATAAGCAGTTCTTC.

The table lists this clonotype with many counts. The rearrangement uses TRBV30 and TRBJ1-1; no reliable D call. CDR3 length: 13 amino acids. The germline V and J ends were trimmed by 0 bases and 3 bases, with 8 bases remaining between them. In germline, CDR1 is GTSNPN, CDR2 SVGIG (reference sequence). CDR3 nucleotide sequence: TGTGCCTGGAGTGTAAGGGTGGACACTGAAGCTTTCTTT. Protein sequence: CAWSVRVDTEAFF.

In its sample, this clonotype was seen many times. The rearrangement uses TRBV12-3 or TRBV12-4 and TRBJ2-1; D unclear. Trimming took 7 bases from V and 3 from J, leaving 7 bases between them. The CDR3 spans 12 residues. The CDR3 nucleotides read TGTGCCAGCAAAAAGGTCTACAATGAGCAGTTCTTC. It specifies CASKKVYNEQFF.

This clonotype appeared many times. This chain connects TRBV11-2 to TRBJ1-1; D uncertain. The CDR3 runs 11 residues. V was clipped by 0 bases and J by 11 bases, with 7 bases between them. Germline V CDR1 and CDR2: SGHAT, FQNNGV. The CDR3 DNA sequence: TGTGCCAGCAGCTTAGATGGGAATGCTTTCTTT. The encoded protein is CASSLDGNAFF.

This clonotype was seen only a few times. This rearrangement joins TRBV6-1 to TRBJ2-2, with TRBD1 as a possible D gene (6 bases). The length of the CDR3 is 14 residues. Germline-derived CDR1 and CDR2 are MNHNS and SASEGT. Trimming left V 6 bases short and J 2 bases short, with 10 bases between. The CDR3 DNA reads as TGTGCCAGCAGAGTGACAGGCAACACCGGGGAGCTGTTTTTT. Its protein product is CASRVTGNTGELFF.

This clonotype was observed a few times. The gene calls are TRBV5-1 and TRBJ2-1; D call uncertain. V was pared by 1 base and J by 0 bases, with 8 bases between. From germline, CDR1 is SGHRS and CDR2 YFSETQ. The CDR3 length is 15 residues. CDR3 in DNA: TGCGCCAGCAGCTTGAACACCTACTCCTACAATGAGCAGTTCTTC. Amino acids: CASSLNTYSYNEQFF.

This clonotype has at least ten counts. The chain employs TRBV20-1 and TRBJ1-2; 9 bases map to TRBD1. Germline-derived CDR1 and CDR2 are DFQATT and SNEGSKA (reference sequence). The V gene end was trimmed by 5 bases and the J gene end by 6 bases; junction bases not matched to a gene: 13. The CDR3 loop spans 15 amino acids. CDR3 loop: CSAGSQQGAINGYTF. The DNA for the CDR3 is TGCAGTGCTGGGAGCCAACAGGGGGCGATCAATGGCTACACCTTC.

This clonotype was observed at least ten times. The chain uses TRBV3-1 and TRBJ1-1, with D possibly matching TRBD1 (5 bases). This CDR3 comprises 15 residues. Germline V lookup: CDR1 LGHDT, CDR2 YNNKEL (reference sequence). Trimming stripped 1 base from V and 0 bases from J, with 9 bases between. In nucleotides, the CDR3 is TGTGCCAGCAGCCAAGCAGGGTACTTGAACACTGAAGCTTTCTTT. Amino acid sequence: CASSQAGYLNTEAFF.

The V and J genes are TRBV10-3 and TRBJ2-3; the match to TRBD2 covers 10 bases. The trim removed 8 bases at V and 2 bases at J, leaving 7 bases unmatched. This CDR3 comprises 15 residues. Germline loops: CDR1 ENHRY, CDR2 SYGVKD. CDR3 bases: TGTGCCATCGGAGGACTAGCGGAAGACACAGATACGCAGTATTTT. Translated: CAIGGLAEDTDTQYF.